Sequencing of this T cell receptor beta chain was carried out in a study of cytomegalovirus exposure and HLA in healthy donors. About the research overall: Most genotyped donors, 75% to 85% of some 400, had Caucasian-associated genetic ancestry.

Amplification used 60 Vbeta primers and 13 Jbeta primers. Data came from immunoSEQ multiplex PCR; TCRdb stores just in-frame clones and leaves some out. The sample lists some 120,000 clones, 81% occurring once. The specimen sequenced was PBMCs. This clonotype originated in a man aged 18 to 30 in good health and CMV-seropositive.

CDR3 residues: CASEFSNTEAFF. The CDR3 DNA is TGTGCCAGCGAGTTCTCTAACACTGAAGCTTTCTTT. The chain joins TRBV2 to TRBJ1-1; D is uncertain. CDR3 length: 12 residues. Trimming removed 8 bases from V and 2 bases from J, with 9 bases in between. The V gene's germline CDR1 is SNHLY and CDR2 FYNNEI.